The source of this T cell receptor (beta chain) is a study of a mutant IDH1 vaccine in newly diagnosed glioma. The protocol was immunoSEQ multiplex PCR, while the TCRdb copy is restricted to in-frame clones and leaves out a portion. The sample consists of about 56,000 clones, 70% to 90% of them appearing once. Note on this clone: Its antigen remains unidentified.

Time point denoted: week 35, safety follow-up. It was 300 ug of mutant IDH1 20-mer peptide that made up each vaccine dose, given with topical imiquimod. During weeks 1, 3, 5, 7, 11, 15, 19 and 23, patients received eight vaccinations. The CDR3 covers 16 residues. The trim removed 0 bases at V and 2 bases at J, leaving 5 bases unmatched. From germline, CDR1 is LGHNA and CDR2 YSLEER. Study results and limitations: Patients mounted vaccine-induced immune responses in 90% to 95% of cases.

The chain combines TRBV4-3 with TRBJ2-5; the match to TRBD2 covers 8 bases. This sequence originates from a man in his forties with glioma. Specimen: PBMCs, collected from a glioma patient whose treatment included an IDH1 peptide vaccine. In DNA form, the CDR3 reads TGCGCCAGCAGCCAAGATGTGCCGGGGGGGCAAGAGACCCAGTACTTC. The encoded protein is CASSQDVPGGQETQYF.